The entry below describes one TCR beta chain. The antigen is not known. V was trimmed by 3 bases and J by 5 bases, leaving 5 bases between them. Looked up from germline, CDR1 is SEHNR and CDR2 is FQNEAQ (reference sequence). The CDR3 extends over 12 amino acids. Clones were sequenced by immunoSEQ multiplex PCR, and TCRdb holds only the in-frame ones, with some missing. The sample includes under 85,000 clones, 90% to 95% seen only once; the top ten take 5.3%. This sample stems from a study of cytomegalovirus exposure and HLA in healthy donors. General observations from the study: Subsequent analysis revealed that first-cohort TCR clusters tended to co-occur in the 120 or so validation repertoires.

This receptor was taken from a man aged 18 to 35 in good health and CMV-seropositive. The chain is built from TRBV7-9 and TRBJ1-5; D is uncertain. The sample taken for sequencing was PBMCs. As DNA, the CDR3 is TGTGCCAGCAGCTTCCTCGATCAGCCCCAGCATTTT. This sequence encodes CASSFLDQPQHF.